This T cell receptor (beta chain) was obtained from a study of graft-versus-host responses after intestinal transplantation. About the study: Transplants given to recipients were multivisceral, liver-intestinal, or isolated intestinal. Every recipient underwent anti-thymocyte globulin induction, then tacrolimus and steroids for approximately three years.

On this clone: Its antigen is currently unknown.

Study observations and caveats: The study associated peak circulating GvH clone levels with early post-transplant HvG declines. GvH clones detected in recipient marrow included some appearing first in ileum or blood.

Sequencing used immunoSEQ multiplex PCR; TCRdb keeps in-frame clones, though not all of them. The sample yields fewer than 95,000 clones, roughly 91% seen once. The CDR3 length is 16 residues. The J segment lost 4 bases and the V segment lost 4 bases, leaving 5 bases of the junction unmatched. Germline V gene data show CDR1 as SGHTA and CDR2 as FQGNSA. The chain links TRBV7-2 to TRBJ2-6; 9 bases are shared with TRBD1. The sequence came from a human donor who received an intestinal transplant. The material sequenced was unstimulated CD8+ T cells sorted from spleen or lymph node cells, taken before intestinal transplant. Here the CDR3 DNA reads TGTGCCAGCAGCTCGGGACAGGGCCCAGGGGCCAACGTCCTGACTTTC. This translates into CASSSGQGPGANVLTF.